The table lists the clone carrying this TCR beta chain with a few counts. Antigen specificity is unknown. In the same sample, other DNA sequences code for this CDR3. CDR3 length equals 11 residues. In germline, CDR1 is MDHEN, CDR2 SYDVKM. Trimming took off 6 bases at V and 4 bases at J, with 7 bases between the two ends. This PCR relied on a set of 60 Vbeta primers and 13 Jbeta primers. This table comes from immunoSEQ multiplex PCR, and its TCRdb copy is limited to in-frame clones, with some not included. Altogether approximately 150,000 clones are present, roughly 10% being singletons, with the ten largest covering 1.5% to 2%. This entry belongs to a study of cytomegalovirus exposure and HLA in healthy donors. Whole-study results and caveats: In a later analysis, common viral pathogens appeared linked to several of the most significant clusters. Earlier analysis looked at TCR beta V segments, and most were productive about 87% or about 30% of the time. Beyond CMV serostatus, there was no information to go on about immune exposure.

The J gene is TRBJ2-7, the V gene TRBV28, with D tentatively TRBD2 (6 bases). Sequencing used PBMCs. This receptor was taken from a male donor in good health and CMV-seronegative. CDR3 nucleotides: TGTGCCAGCAGGGGGGGTTACGAGCAGTACTTC. It encodes CASRGGYEQYF.